Sequencing of this TCR beta chain was carried out in a study of blood T cell repertoires in COVID-19. At the level of the study: Acute-phase and convalescent COVID-19 samples originated in the United States, Italy and Spain. PBMCs, B-cell-depleted T cells, or T cells provided the cDNA or gDNA that made up the material.

Original data processing: Amplifying reference gene primers gave estimates of nucleated cell counts. Using immunoSEQ multiplex PCR, the repertoire was profiled, and TCRdb retains in-frame clones only, with some absent. The V and J calls and the clone size are those of that table, but D and trimming were determined from the DNA. Of about 93,000 clones in the sample, about 90% were seen once. V lost 1 base and J 10 bases, leaving 19 bases between the germline ends. CDR1 is SGHDN and CDR2 is FVKESK in the germline V gene. The CDR3 runs to 16 residues. The chain links TRBV14 to TRBJ1-4; no reliable D call. The sequence was obtained from a human donor with active COVID-19. The donor label of this sample is uncertain. Specimen: peripheral blood. This CDR3 reads CASSQGLNSARGKLFF. Here the CDR3 DNA reads TGTGCCAGCAGCCAAGGACTCAATTCGGCTCGAGGAAAACTGTTTTTT.